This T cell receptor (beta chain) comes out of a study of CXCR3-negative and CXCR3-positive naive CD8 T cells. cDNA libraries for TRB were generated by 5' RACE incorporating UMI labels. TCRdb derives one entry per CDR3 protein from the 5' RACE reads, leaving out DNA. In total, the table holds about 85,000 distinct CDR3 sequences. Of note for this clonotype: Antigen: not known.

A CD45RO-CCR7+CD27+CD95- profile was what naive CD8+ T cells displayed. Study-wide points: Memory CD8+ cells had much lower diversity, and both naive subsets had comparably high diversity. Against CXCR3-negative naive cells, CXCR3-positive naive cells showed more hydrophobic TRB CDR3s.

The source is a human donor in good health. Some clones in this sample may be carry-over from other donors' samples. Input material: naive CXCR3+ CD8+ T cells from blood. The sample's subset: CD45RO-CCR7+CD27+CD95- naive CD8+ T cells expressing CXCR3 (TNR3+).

This chain's CDR3 is CATSPRVTAYTGELFF. The chain links TRBV15 to TRBJ2-2; lacking DNA, the TRBD1 call made by TCRdb goes unchecked. The CDR3 is 16 residues long. Germline V lookup: CDR1 LNHNV, CDR2 YYDKDF (reference sequence).